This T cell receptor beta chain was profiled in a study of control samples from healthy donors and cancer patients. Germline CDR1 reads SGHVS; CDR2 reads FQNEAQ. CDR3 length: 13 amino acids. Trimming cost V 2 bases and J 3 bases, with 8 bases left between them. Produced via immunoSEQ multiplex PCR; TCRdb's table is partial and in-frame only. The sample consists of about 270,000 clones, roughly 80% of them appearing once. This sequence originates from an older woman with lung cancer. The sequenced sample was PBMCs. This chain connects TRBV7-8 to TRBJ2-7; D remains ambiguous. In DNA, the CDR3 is TGTGCCAGCAGCTTACCACTCCTCTACGAGCAGTACTTC. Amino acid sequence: CASSLPLLYEQYF.